These 23 T cell receptor beta chains were all obtained from the same sample, sequenced in a study of vaccination effects on CD4 cells after COVID-19. Peptide-pool stimulation followed by sequencing identified expanded antigen-specific CD4+ clonotypes in the ViraFEST assay. The culture ran for around ten days before CD4+ T cells were isolated. Neither prior SARS-CoV-2 infection nor positive nucleocapsid antibodies were present in the vaccine recipients. TCRdb's table, derived via immunoSEQ multiplex PCR, lists solely in-frame clones and lacks some. The sample holds tens of thousands of clones; roughly 72% are singletons and the top ten take approximately 8.5%. No cognate antigen is known for these TCRs. The sequencing here drew on CD4+ T cells from PBMCs cultured with HCoV-NL63 spike peptides, taken before COVID-19 vaccination. The receptors were gathered from a human donor who received a COVID-19 vaccine.

This sequence joins TRBV7-9 and TRBJ1-4, with D hard to call. The CDR3 extends over 14 amino acids. Trimming pared 8 bases from V and 7 bases from J, leaving 17 bases between. The germline V gene has CDR1 SEHNR and CDR2 FQNEAQ (reference sequence). In DNA form, the CDR3 reads TGTGCCAGCGGCCCCCAAGGGAGGGTTGAAAAACTGTTTTTT. Its protein is CASGPQGRVEKLFF.

V is TRBV23-1 and J is TRBJ2-7; 8 bases line up with TRBD2. TRBV23-1 is recorded as an ORF, its role being uncertain. V shed 3 bases and J 3 bases; nucleotides not matched to a gene: 19. The CDR3 contains 19 residues. The CDR3 nucleotides are TGCGCCAGCAGTCACCGCGGGACTACTCGGGGGGGGGACCTCTACGAGCAGTACTTC. Translating gives CASSHRGTTRGGDLYEQYF.

In nucleotides, the CDR3 is TGTGCCAGCAGCCTTGGACTAGCGGGATGGTTTGGGACAGATACGCAGTATTTT. This sequence encodes CASSLGLAGWFGTDTQYF. The V gene is TRBV14, the J gene TRBJ2-3; 12 bases align to TRBD2. With 4 bases clipped from V and 3 bases from J, the junction kept 11 bases outside the gene matches. Per germline, CDR1 SGHDN and CDR2 FVKESK. This CDR3 region has 18 residues.

CDR3 DNA: TGTGCCAGCAGCCAAGCCCCCACCGGGGTCCTCGAGCAGTACTTC. It translates to CASSQAPTGVLEQYF. V gene TRBV3-1 (or the pseudogene TRBV3-2) combines with J gene TRBJ2-7, with D perhaps TRBD2 (5 bases). Trimming removed 1 base at V and 6 bases at J, with 16 bases between. CDR3 length equals 15 residues. Germline lookup yields CDR1 LGHDT and CDR2 YNNKEL (reference sequence).

This sequence joins TRBV29-1 and TRBJ2-7, with a weak D call TRBD1 (5 bases). V lost 4 bases and J 0 bases, leaving 13 bases between the germline ends. The CDR3 spans 14 residues. CDR1 and CDR2 (germline): SQVTM, ANQGSEA. The CDR3 spells CSVAGKDSSYEQYF. The CDR3 coding sequence is TGCAGCGTTGCCGGTAAAGACAGCTCCTACGAGCAGTACTTC.

The chain has TRBV9 and TRBJ2-3, with 9 bases that match TRBD1. Germline V CDR1 and CDR2: SGDLS, YYNGEE. Trimming cost V 3 bases and J 4 bases; bases outside gene matches: 6. This CDR3 contains 15 residues. CDR3 bases: TGTGCCAGCAGCGGAGGGACAGGGCACGCAGATACGCAGTATTTT. It yields the protein CASSGGTGHADTQYF. Drawing the rest from reference TRBV9 and TRBJ2-3, the complete variable domain is DSGVTQTPKHLITATGQRVTLRCSPRSGDLSVYWYQQSLDQGLQFLIQYYNGEERAKGNILERFSAQQFPDLHSELNLSSLELGDSALYFCASSGGTGHADTQYFGPGTRLTVL.

The V and J genes are TRBV5-1 and TRBJ2-4; D is unclear. This CDR3 has 15 residues. CDR1 and CDR2 from the germline V gene are SGHRS and YFSETQ. V was shortened by 1 base and J by 1 base, with 9 bases between the two germline ends. As DNA, the CDR3 is TGCGCCAGCAGCTTGTTCCCGGACGCCAAAAACATTCAGTACTTC. Protein sequence: CASSLFPDAKNIQYF. The full variable domain, completed using reference TRBV5-1 and TRBJ2-4, is KAGVTQTPRYLIKTRGQQVTLSCSPISGHRSVSWYQQTPGQGLQFLFEYFSETQRNKGNFPGRFSGRQFSNSRSEMNVSTLELGDSALYLCASSLFPDAKNIQYFGAGTRLSVL.

V gene TRBV7-9 combines with J gene TRBJ2-7; 8 nucleotides line up with TRBD2. With V trimmed by 3 bases and J by 7 bases, 8 bases remained unmatched. Per the germline V gene, CDR1 is SEHNR and CDR2 is FQNEAQ (reference sequence). The CDR3 covers 14 residues. The CDR3 coding sequence is TGTGCCAGCAGCTTCGGACTAGCTTTGGGTGAGCAGTACTTC. Translating it yields CASSFGLALGEQYF.

The chain has TRBV6-5 and TRBJ1-3; 7 positions match TRBD1. J was trimmed by 2 bases and V by 7 bases; bases with no gene match: 8. Germline loops: CDR1 MNHEY, CDR2 SVGAGI. The CDR3 totals 15 residues. DNA for the CDR3: TGTGCCAGCACCACGACAGGGAGCCCTGGAAACACCATATATTTT. Its protein product is CASTTTGSPGNTIYF.

The V gene is TRBV5-1, the J gene TRBJ2-7, with D possibly TRBD2 on 5 matching bases. Trimming left V 5 bases short and J 2 bases short, with 14 bases between. This CDR3 has 14 residues. Germline V gene sequence: CDR1 SGHRS, CDR2 YFSETQ. The CDR3 sequence: CASRPIGSTYEQYF. CDR3 nucleotide sequence: TGCGCCAGCAGACCTATTGGGAGTACCTACGAGCAGTACTTC.

The table lists this clone with a count of one. The V and J genes are TRBV15 and TRBJ2-7; 9 positions match TRBD2. Germline V gives CDR1 LNHNV, CDR2 YYDKDF (reference sequence). The J segment lost 6 bases and the V segment lost 9 bases, leaving 6 bases of the junction unmatched. The length of the CDR3 is 12 residues. CDR3 region: CATSGLASEQYF. CDR3 nucleotide sequence: TGTGCCACTAGCGGACTAGCGAGCGAGCAGTACTTC.

In its sample, this clone was seen once. The chain uses TRBV10-2 and TRBJ2-7; TRBD2 agrees at 13 bases. Germline V lookup: CDR1 WSHSY, CDR2 SAAADI. V was clipped by 4 bases and J by 0 bases; unmatched bases: 6. This CDR3 has 17 amino acids. CDR3: CASSATSGGPFSYEQYF. CDR3 sequence (DNA): TGCGCCAGCAGTGCGACTAGCGGGGGGCCTTTCTCCTACGAGCAGTACTTC.

This chain connects TRBV11-2 to TRBJ1-5; TRBD1 aligns across 8 bases. Losses at the gene ends were 5 bases for V and 2 bases for J; bases not matched to a gene: 17. This CDR3 is built from 19 residues. Germline V gives CDR1 SGHAT, CDR2 FQNNGV. The CDR3 sequence is CASSQGLRGLAAGNQPQHF. CDR3 sequence (DNA): TGTGCCAGCAGCCAGGGACTCAGGGGGCTCGCGGCCGGCAATCAGCCCCAGCATTTT.

V usage is TRBV20-1 and J usage is TRBJ2-7; 10 bases map to TRBD1. The V segment lost 3 bases and the J segment 2 bases; nucleotides outside the gene matches: 10. The germline V gene has CDR1 DFQATT and CDR2 SNEGSKA (reference sequence). CDR3 size: 16 residues. The CDR3: CSASRLGQGSAYEQYF. The CDR3 bases are TGCAGTGCTAGTAGATTGGGACAGGGGTCTGCCTACGAGCAGTACTTC.

The rearrangement links TRBV27 to TRBJ2-5; D may be TRBD1 or TRBD2 (6 bases each). V was trimmed by 1 base and J by 5 bases, leaving 17 bases between them. The CDR3 runs 16 residues. The V gene's germline CDR1 is MNHEY and CDR2 SMNVEV (reference sequence). The DNA for the CDR3 is TGTGCCAGCAGTTTATACCCGGGGGCGACGGTTGAGACCCAGTACTTC. This translates into CASSLYPGATVETQYF.

This clone came up a few times. The chain combines TRBV7-6 with TRBJ2-1; 12 bases fit TRBD2. Germline lookup yields CDR1 SGHVS and CDR2 FNYEAQ. CDR3 length: 18 residues. V lost 5 bases to trimming and J lost 4 bases; unmatched junction nucleotides: 12. CDR3 sequence: CASSPRTQGTSGYNEQFF. The CDR3 bases are TGTGCCAGCAGCCCCAGGACCCAGGGGACTAGCGGGTACAATGAGCAGTTCTTC.

This clone was found a few times. The CDR3 DNA is TGCGCCAGCAGCTTCGAACTAGCGGGAGGTTACAATGAGCAGTTCTTC. This translates into CASSFELAGGYNEQFF. This chain uses TRBV5-1 with TRBJ2-1, with 12 bases matching TRBD2. Unmatched junction bases numbered 4, after V lost 2 bases and J lost 4 bases. Germline assignment: CDR1 SGHRS and CDR2 YFSETQ. There are 16 residues in the CDR3. Drawing the rest from reference TRBV5-1 and TRBJ2-1, the complete variable domain is KAGVTQTPRYLIKTRGQQVTLSCSPISGHRSVSWYQQTPGQGLQFLFEYFSETQRNKGNFPGRFSGRQFSNSRSEMNVSTLELGDSALYLCASSFELAGGYNEQFFGPGTRLTVL.

This clone was seen only a few times. The J gene is TRBJ1-2, the V gene TRBV6-5; unclear D gene. The CDR3 runs to 12 residues. Germline loops: CDR1 MNHEY, CDR2 SVGAGI. V was trimmed by 10 bases and J by 0 bases, leaving 9 bases between them. CDR3 coding DNA: TGTGCCACTGCAAGAGCTAACTATGGCTACACCTTC. Translated, it gives CATARANYGYTF.

This clone was seen once. This rearrangement joins TRBV5-1 to TRBJ2-1; D is ambiguous. Trimming left V 2 bases short and J 10 bases short, with 7 bases between. There are 11 residues in the CDR3. Per the germline V gene, CDR1 is SGHRS and CDR2 is YFSETQ. CDR3 sequence reads: CASSFLGEQFF. The CDR3 DNA is TGCGCCAGCAGCTTCTTAGGGGAGCAGTTCTTC.

The chain couples TRBV4-1 to TRBJ2-3; unclear D gene. Germline CDR1 and CDR2: MGHRA and YSYEKL. V was shortened by 1 base and J by 6 bases, with 11 bases between the two germline ends. This CDR3 contains 14 residues. The CDR3 here is CASSQVGSRDTQYF. CDR3 nucleotides: TGCGCCAGCAGCCAAGTGGGTTCCCGGGATACGCAGTATTTT.

This clone was detected only once. The CDR3: CASSNGDRDLLLLSYEQYF. Written as DNA, the CDR3 is TGTGCCAGCAGCAACGGGGACAGGGATCTTTTACTCCTCTCCTACGAGCAGTACTTC. The rearrangement uses TRBV21-1 and TRBJ2-7; TRBD1, as called in the table, went unchecked against the DNA. TRBV21-1 is flagged as a pseudogene. This CDR3 has 19 amino acids.

The rearrangement joins TRBV5-1 to TRBJ2-5; TRBD1 matches 11 bases. Germline values: CDR1 SGHRS, CDR2 YFSETQ. The CDR3 covers 14 residues. The V gene end was trimmed by 4 bases and the J gene end by 4 bases; junction bases not matched to a gene: 3. The chain's CDR3 is CASSGQGARETQYF. The DNA of the CDR3 is TGCGCCAGCAGCGGACAGGGGGCCAGAGAGACCCAGTACTTC.

V gene TRBV6-2 or TRBV6-3 combines with J gene TRBJ2-2; TRBD2 might be the D (6 bases). V gave up 2 bases and J gave up 0 bases, with 7 bases separating them. The germline V gene encodes CDR1 MNHEY and CDR2 SVGEGT. This CDR3 is 15 amino acids long. Written as DNA, the CDR3 is TGTGCCAGCAGTTACGGGGAGGCGAACACCGGGGAGCTGTTTTTT. Its translation is CASSYGEANTGELFF.